These T cell receptor beta chains were read from a single sample in a study of cytomegalovirus exposure and HLA in healthy donors. TCRdb keeps only in-frame clones here, not all; method: immunoSEQ multiplex PCR. Of about 120,000 clones listed, just over 65% are singletons. The specimen was PBMCs. These receptors originate from a man younger than 35 in good health and CMV-seronegative. Each CDR3 is given with its conserved first and last residue. D genes are given only for firm matches. A clone size is listed for some rows: how often the clone was seen (once, few, many), or a class if it is expanded.

NA | TRBJ2-1 | TRBV28 | TRBD1 | CASRSGGGHNEQFF | TGTGCCAGCAGGTCAGGGGGTGGCCACAATGAGCAGTTCTTC
NA | TRBJ2-1 | TRBV9 | TRBD1 | CASSSPRQGNNEQFF | TGTGCCAGCAGCTCCCCGAGACAGGGGAACAATGAGCAGTTCTTC
NA | TRBJ1-1 | TRBV5-1 | TRBD1 | CASSSGQGARMNTEAFF | TGCGCCAGCAGCTCGGGACAGGGGGCCCGCATGAACACTGAAGCTTTCTTT
NA | TRBJ2-7 | TRBV5-5 | NA | CASSLDGAPYEQYF | TGTGCCAGCAGCTTAGACGGAGCCCCCTACGAGCAGTACTTC
NA | TRBJ2-5 | TRBV10-1 | NA | CASRDRTYPEGSETQYF | TGCGCCAGCAGAGACCGGACATACCCCGAAGGTTCGGAGACCCAGTACTTC
few | TRBJ2-5 | TRBV4-1 | TRBD1 | CASSQDLEQGAQETQYF | TGCGCCAGCAGCCAAGATCTTGAACAGGGGGCGCAAGAGACCCAGTACTTC
few | TRBJ2-7 | TRBV27 | NA | CASSLDRSYEQYF | TGTGCCAGCAGCTTGGACAGATCCTACGAGCAGTACTTC
few | TRBJ2-7 | TRBV6-1 | NA | CASSTNRELAYEQYF | TGTGCCAGCAGTACAAACAGGGAGTTGGCCTACGAGCAGTACTTC
NA | TRBJ1-3 | TRBV5-4 | NA | CASSAVKGFSGNTIYF | TGTGCCAGCAGCGCCGTCAAGGGGTTCTCTGGAAACACCATATATTTT
NA | TRBJ2-5 | TRBV10-3 | NA | CAIRKRQEETQYF | TGTGCCATCAGGAAGAGACAGGAGGAGACCCAGTACTTC
NA | TRBJ2-1 | TRBV27 | NA | CASSGARPPYNEQFF | TGTGCCAGCAGTGGAGCGCGGCCCCCTTACAATGAGCAGTTCTTC
NA | TRBJ2-3 | TRBV6-4 | TRBD2 | CARTSGVPDTQYF | TGTGCCAGGACTAGCGGGGTCCCGGATACGCAGTATTTT
few | TRBJ2-2 | TRBV6-5 | TRBD1 | CASRQRTGAGELFF | TGTGCCAGCAGGCAAAGGACAGGGGCCGGGGAGCTGTTTTTT
NA | TRBJ2-1 | TRBV19 | TRBD2 | CASSGGGNNEQFF | TGTGCCAGTAGTGGCGGGGGGAACAATGAGCAGTTCTTC
NA | TRBJ1-2 | TRBV5-4 | TRBD1 | CASIKKGQEGYTF | TGTGCCAGCATCAAAAAGGGACAGGAGGGCTACACCTTC
NA | TRBJ2-7 | TRBV28 | TRBD2 | CASSRLAGTYEQYF | TGTGCCAGCAGCCGTCTAGCGGGAACATACGAGCAGTACTTC
few | TRBJ1-3 | TRBV28 | NA | CASSLGHSGNTIYF | TGTGCCAGCAGTTTAGGACACTCTGGAAACACCATATATTTT
NA | TRBJ2-3 | TRBV5-4 | TRBD2 | CASSRGGSTSTDTQYF | TGTGCCAGCAGCCGAGGCGGGAGTACTAGCACAGATACGCAGTATTTT
NA | TRBJ2-7 | TRBV7-8 | TRBD2 | CASSSPGLSSSYEQYF | TGTGCCAGCAGCTCACCGGGACTATCTAGCTCCTACGAGCAGTACTTC
NA | TRBJ1-1 | TRBV18 | NA | CASSPRFPSGGKNTEAFF | TGTGCCAGCTCACCACGGTTTCCCTCGGGAGGGAAGAACACTGAAGCTTTCTTT
NA | TRBJ1-1 | TRBV29-1 | NA | CSVVDRFQVEAFF | TGCAGCGTTGTTGATAGATTTCAGGTTGAAGCTTTCTTT
NA | TRBJ2-5 | TRBV30 | TRBD1 | CAWRDRVRETQYF | TGTGCCTGGAGGGACAGGGTAAGAGAGACCCAGTACTTC
NA | TRBJ2-7 | TRBV28 | NA | CASSPPRRGGSYEQYF | TGTGCCAGCAGCCCACCCCGACGGGGAGGTTCCTACGAGCAGTACTTC
NA | TRBJ1-3 | TRBV7-8 | NA | CASSQEAAIGNTIYF | TGTGCCAGCAGCCAAGAGGCGGCCATTGGAAACACCATATATTTT
few | TRBJ1-2 | TRBV4-1 | NA | CASSQEGEREAGYTF | TGCGCCAGCAGCCAAGAAGGAGAGAGGGAGGCGGGCTACACCTTC
NA | TRBJ2-3 | TRBV6-5 | TRBD2 | CASSWTSGTTDTQYF | TGTGCCAGCAGTTGGACTAGCGGGACAACAGATACGCAGTATTTT
NA | TRBJ2-7 | TRBV5-1 | NA | CASSLAHGGNEQYF | TGCGCCAGCAGCTTGGCCCATGGAGGGAACGAGCAGTACTTC
NA | TRBJ2-7 | TRBV30 | NA | CAWRDGVKGYEQYF | TGTGCCTGGAGGGACGGGGTAAAGGGCTACGAGCAGTACTTC
NA | TRBJ1-1 | TRBV5-1 | NA | CASSFEGREAFF | TGCGCCAGCAGCTTTGAGGGCCGGGAAGCTTTCTTT
once | TRBJ1-1 | TRBV7-9 | NA | CASSLPMNTEAFF | TGTGCCAGCAGCTTACCCATGAACACTGAAGCTTTCTTT
NA | TRBJ2-2 | TRBV5-4 | NA | CASTILASHTGELFF | TGTGCCAGCACCATCCTAGCTTCCCACACCGGGGAGCTGTTTTTT
NA | TRBJ2-3 | TRBV7-2 | NA | CASSPTGQSTDTQYF | TGTGCCAGCAGCCCGACAGGACAGAGCACAGATACGCAGTATTTT
NA | TRBJ2-1 | TRBV11-2 | NA | CASSLGRGLAYNEQFF | TGTGCCAGCAGCTTAGGGCGAGGGCTGGCCTACAATGAGCAGTTCTTC
once | TRBJ2-3 | TRBV28 | TRBD2 | CASRASGGADTQYF | TGTGCCAGCAGGGCCAGCGGGGGGGCAGATACGCAGTATTTT
NA | TRBJ2-2 | TRBV9 | TRBD2 | CASSLSGTHGGTGELFF | TGTGCCAGCAGCCTGAGCGGGACCCACGGGGGCACCGGGGAGCTGTTTTTT
NA | TRBJ2-1 | TRBV19 | TRBD2 | CASSSPFIPGLAGYEQFF | TGTGCCAGTAGTTCCCCCTTCATCCCGGGACTAGCGGGGTATGAGCAGTTCTTC
NA | TRBJ1-2 | TRBV6-5 | TRBD1 | CASAPGQGYGYTF | TGTGCCAGTGCACCGGGACAGGGGTATGGCTACACCTTC
once | TRBJ1-1 | TRBV13 | NA | CASSLGGPGTEAFF | TGTGCCAGCAGCTTAGGAGGCCCGGGGACTGAAGCTTTCTTT
NA | TRBJ1-5 | TRBV2 | NA | CASNLGAVNQPQHF | TGTGCCAGTAATCTAGGGGCGGTGAATCAGCCCCAGCATTTT
NA | TRBJ2-1 | TRBV5-4 | TRBD1 | CASSLANRGEQFF | TGTGCCAGCAGCTTGGCCAACAGGGGAGAGCAGTTCTTC
NA | TRBJ2-7 | TRBV6-1 | NA | CASRRDIESYEQYF | TGTGCCAGCAGGAGGGACATAGAATCCTACGAGCAGTACTTC
NA | TRBJ2-2 | TRBV4-3 | TRBD2 | CASSQQLSGSAGTGELFF | TGCGCCAGCAGCCAACAACTTAGCGGGAGTGCGGGGACCGGGGAGCTGTTTTTT
once | TRBJ2-3 | TRBV7-9 | NA | CASSLVAGSTDTQYF | TGTGCCAGCAGCTTAGTTGCGGGAAGCACAGATACGCAGTATTTT
NA | TRBJ2-7 | TRBV5-4 | TRBD1 | CASSTHPGTGAYEQYF | TGTGCCAGCAGCACTCACCCCGGGACAGGGGCCTACGAGCAGTACTTC
NA | TRBJ1-5 | TRBV19 | TRBD1 | CASSIGQVRPSYQPQHF | TGTGCCAGTAGTATCGGACAGGTACGACCCTCGTATCAGCCCCAGCATTTT
NA | TRBJ2-7 | TRBV11-1 | TRBD2 | CASSALGLDQDEQYF | TGTGCCAGCAGCGCTCTTGGACTAGATCAGGACGAGCAGTACTTC
NA | TRBJ2-3 | TRBV5-1 | TRBD1 | CASSPGQGTDTQYF | TGCGCCAGCAGCCCGGGACAGGGAACAGATACGCAGTATTTT
NA | TRBJ2-1 | TRBV9 | TRBD2 | CASGRAYNEQFF | TGTGCCAGCGGGAGGGCGTACAATGAGCAGTTCTTC
NA | TRBJ1-2 | TRBV7-2 | TRBD1 | CASSLGQLLYF | TGTGCCAGCAGCTTGGGACAGCTTCTATACTTC
few | TRBJ2-7 | TRBV30 | TRBD1 | CACTDRDRREYF | TGTGCCTGTACCGACCGGGACAGGCGGGAGTACTTC
NA | TRBJ2-1 | TRBV27 | TRBD1 | CASSSQGARQFF | TGTGCCAGCAGTAGTCAGGGGGCTCGGCAGTTCTTC